The subject of this entry is one TCR beta chain. The antigen it recognizes is unknown. Base qualities are missing; no much larger clone stands one base away. Healthy HIV-negative adults with no recently reported acute infections or vaccinations were included as donors. Every donor was a Caucasian adult living in Nashville, Tennessee, USA. Magnetic negative selection was used to enrich CD4+ T cells, after which naive cells were positively selected on CD45RA and the negative fraction became the memory subset. After blood collection by leukapheresis, PBMCs were isolated using Ficoll-Histopaque density gradient centrifugation and then cryopreserved in the vapor phase of liquid nitrogen. Purity and quantity of every magnetically sorted T cell population were checked by analytical flow cytometry. Each sorted fraction had its genomic DNA isolated and then quantified by UV absorbance on a Nanodrop 2000c.

The data belong to a study of shared clonotypes between healthy human individuals (dated by TCRdb to about 2020). About the full investigation: The cohort included three men and two women between 18 and 49 years of age. Each donor's leukapheresis produced roughly between roughly 0.94 and 9.5 billion PBMCs. To estimate repertoire size and how much clonotype sharing occurs between individuals, the study deeply sequenced the blood TCR repertoires of several healthy adults. For each donor, CD4 naive and CD4 memory were each run on three plates, CD8 naive on two plates, and CD8 memory on one plate. Libraries were prepared and TCR repertoires were sequenced by different laboratories using diverse techniques, in order to increase sequencing depth and limit assay-specific biases.

The full study reports these points: Incomplete sequencing was indicated by rarefaction of sorted-subset datasets, despite the large sequencing depth. Because the study included a small number of donors, the genetic and exposure-history diversity represented was limited. Naive subsets generally had larger estimated clonotype richness than memory subsets. When several donors were compared, the shared fraction of clonotypes was around 5.1% for naive CD4, approximately 3.5% for naive CD8, 2% to 2.5% for memory CD4, and 0.4% for memory CD8. Sampling was limited to blood, and TCR repertoires in tissue likely differ from TCR repertoires in blood. Compared with non-shared clonotypes, clonotypes shared by all four sorted-subset donors had higher generation probabilities. Based on pairwise subsampling, the degree of clonotype sharing among donors was expected to be affected by sequencing depth.

TCR CDR3 regions were amplified from genomic DNA by multiplex PCR using the deep immunoSEQ assay. Extracted genomic DNA from each cell subset was distributed evenly across all wells of several immunoSEQ 96-well plates, and each plate was treated as a replicate. For sorted subsets, each replicate PCR was loaded with approximately 0.2 ug genomic DNA, equivalent to roughly 30,000 T cell genomes. The purified libraries were quantified using a Qubit 3.0 fluorometer, sized with a Bioanalyzer 2100, and then quantified again using the KAPA Library Quantification kit. A separate single-read 150-cycle Illumina NextSeq 550 flow cell was used to sequence each immunoSEQ 96-well plate. Regarding the original processing steps: The immunoSEQ output contained only junctional sequences without quality scores, so filtering could not match that applied to full-length reads. To assign V/J genes and CDR3, sequences were annotated using PyIR, a Python wrapper for IgBLAST v1.9, with IMGT germline references. Reads with weak V/J assignments (E-value above 1e-6), missing CDR3, stop codons, out-of-frame junctions, or ambiguous translated residues were removed. V3J clonotypes were defined by identical inferred V gene, J gene, and CDR3 amino acid sequence. To compute the percentage overlap between repertoires, the number of shared unique clonotypes was divided by the size of the smaller repertoire. RTK rarefaction, the Chao1 estimator, and Recon v2.1 estimates of unobserved clonotypes were used to assess repertoire richness. Generation probabilities for all TCRbeta clonotypes obtained by the gDNA method from a few donors were computed using OLGA. TCRdb re-hosts the immuneACCESS table, in-frame sequences only. Its copies lack some clones; in the studies checked, an unresolved V gene accounts for under half of them, and the cause for the rest is not known. V, J and clone size reflect that table, while D and trimming were determined from the DNA. This sample comprises about 1 million clones, approximately 72% of them detected only once. The top ten clones comprise about 1.5% of the sample.

CDR1 and CDR2 are drawn from the germline V gene: SGHTS, YDEGEE. The CDR3 has 16 amino acids, counting the end cysteine and phenylalanine. Only CDR3 DNA is held: 48 bases, read in frame from base 1. V is cut back by 4 bases and J by 0 bases, with 9 bases in the junction unmatched. The sample comprised memory CD4+ T cells sorted from blood. This sample's cell subset or site label indicates: CD45RA-negative fraction. This TCR came from a man younger than 30 in good health. The sequence joins TRBV5-8 to TRBJ2-5; TRBD2 fits 7 bases in the junction. In nucleotides, the sequence is TGTGCCAGCAGCCTAGGACTAGTCCCAGACCAAGAGACCCAGTACTTC. Protein translation: CASSLGLVPDQETQYF.